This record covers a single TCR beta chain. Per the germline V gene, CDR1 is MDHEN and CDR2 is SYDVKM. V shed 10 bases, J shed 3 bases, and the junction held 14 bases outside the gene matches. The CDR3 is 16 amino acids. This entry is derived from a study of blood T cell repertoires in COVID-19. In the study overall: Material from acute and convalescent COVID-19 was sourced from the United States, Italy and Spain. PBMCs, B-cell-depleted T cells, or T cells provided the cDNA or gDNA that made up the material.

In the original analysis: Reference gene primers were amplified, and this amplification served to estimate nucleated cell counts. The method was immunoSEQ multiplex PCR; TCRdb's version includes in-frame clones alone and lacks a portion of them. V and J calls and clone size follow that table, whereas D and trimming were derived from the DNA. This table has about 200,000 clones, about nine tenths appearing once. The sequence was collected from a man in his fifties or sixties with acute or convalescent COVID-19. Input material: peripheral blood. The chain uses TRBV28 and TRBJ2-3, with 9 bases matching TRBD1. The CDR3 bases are TGTGCCACCGTCAAAAGAACCGGGACAGGGACAGATACGCAGTATTTT. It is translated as CATVKRTGTGTDTQYF.